A selection of T cell receptor beta chains follows, all from one sample in a study of T cells in Graves' hyperthyroidism and ophthalmopathy. TCRdb ran MiXCR on the multiplex PCR reads and lists one entry per CDR3 protein. This repertoire shows around 400,000 distinct CDR3 sequences, just under 25% found once; its top ten account for around four fifths. Sequencing was carried out using blood. These receptors all stem from a man aged 50-60 years with Graves' hyperthyroidism. CDR3s include the opening cysteine and the closing phenylalanine or tryptophan. D genes are given only for firm matches. Clone size is given for some rows only: seen once, a few or many times, or a class if the clone is expanded.

j_gene: TRBJ1-2
v_gene: TRBV6-2/TRBV6-3
d_gene: .
abundance: .
CDR3nt: TGTGCCAGCACCAGTCGGGGGCTTGCCTATGGCTACACCTTC
CDR3aa: CASTSRGLAYGYTF

j_gene: TRBJ2-7
v_gene: TRBV9
d_gene: TRBD2
abundance: .
CDR3nt: TGTGCCAGCAGTGGGACTAGCGCGAGCACTGGAGAGCAGTACTTC
CDR3aa: CASSGTSASTGEQYF

j_gene: TRBJ1-6
v_gene: TRBV19
d_gene: .
abundance: once
CDR3nt: TGTGCCAGTAGAAGCTTTCGGGAGCAGGCGGATGGTACTTCACCCCTCCACTTT
CDR3aa: CASRSFREQADGTSPLHF

j_gene: TRBJ1-5
v_gene: TRBV5-5
d_gene: TRBD1
abundance: few
CDR3nt: TGTGCCAGCAGCTTACAGGGGTCAGGCAATCAGCCCCAGCATTTT
CDR3aa: CASSLQGSGNQPQHF

j_gene: TRBJ2-1
v_gene: TRBV6-1
d_gene: TRBD2
abundance: few
CDR3nt: TGTGCCAGCAGGCACTCTAGCGGCGAGCAGTTCTTC
CDR3aa: CASRHSSGEQFF

j_gene: TRBJ2-2
v_gene: TRBV5-1
d_gene: .
abundance: .
CDR3nt: TGCGCCAGCAGGTCTGGTACGGGCGCGAACACCGGGGAGCTGTTTTTT
CDR3aa: CASRSGTGANTGELFF

j_gene: TRBJ2-3
v_gene: TRBV6-5
d_gene: .
abundance: few
CDR3nt: TGTGCCAGCAGTTACTCCAGGGCTAGCACAGATACGCAGTATTTT
CDR3aa: CASSYSRASTDTQYF

j_gene: TRBJ2-3
v_gene: TRBV5-1
d_gene: .
abundance: .
CDR3nt: TGCGCCAGCAGCTTGGTAGCAGCGAGCACAGATACGCAGTATTTT
CDR3aa: CASSLVAASTDTQYF

j_gene: TRBJ2-7
v_gene: TRBV11-2
d_gene: .
abundance: many
CDR3nt: TGTGCCAGCAGCTTATATATTCACGAGCAGTACTTC
CDR3aa: CASSLYIHEQYF

j_gene: TRBJ2-7
v_gene: TRBV10-2
d_gene: .
abundance: few
CDR3nt: TGCGCCAGCAGACCCGGGACTGGATACTACGAGCAGTACTTC
CDR3aa: CASRPGTGYYEQYF

j_gene: TRBJ2-5
v_gene: TRBV4-2
d_gene: .
abundance: .
CDR3nt: TGTGCCAGCAGCCAAGAGTGGTCGGAAGAGACCCAGTACTTC
CDR3aa: CASSQEWSEETQYF

j_gene: TRBJ2-5
v_gene: TRBV7-9
d_gene: .
abundance: few
CDR3nt: TGTGCCAGCAGCTTAGGTCCCGAGGAAGAGACCCAGTACTTC
CDR3aa: CASSLGPEEETQYF

j_gene: TRBJ2-5
v_gene: TRBV9
d_gene: TRBD2
abundance: .
CDR3nt: TGTGCCAGCAGCCCAATACAGCGGGAGGGCCGTGAGACCCAGTACTTC
CDR3aa: CASSPIQREGRETQYF

j_gene: TRBJ1-1
v_gene: TRBV6-9
d_gene: .
abundance: .
CDR3nt: TGTGCCAGCAGTTACGGGGGGGCAGGCACTGAAGCTTTCTTT
CDR3aa: CASSYGGAGTEAFF

j_gene: TRBJ2-3
v_gene: TRBV5-1
d_gene: .
abundance: many
CDR3nt: TGCGCCAGCAGACGTGAGGGAAATACGCAGTATTTT
CDR3aa: CASRREGNTQYF

j_gene: TRBJ1-3
v_gene: TRBV29-1
d_gene: .
abundance: .
CDR3nt: TGCAGCGTTTACTCTGGAAACACCATATATTTT
CDR3aa: CSVYSGNTIYF

j_gene: TRBJ2-7
v_gene: TRBV12-3/TRBV12-4
d_gene: TRBD1
abundance: many
CDR3nt: TGTGCCAGCAGTATCCGGGACAGGGGCCACGAGCAGTACTTC
CDR3aa: CASSIRDRGHEQYF

j_gene: TRBJ1-1
v_gene: TRBV7-3
d_gene: .
abundance: .
CDR3nt: TGTGCCAGCAGCTCTAGCATCCGGACTGCTGGCATGAACACTGAAGCTTTCTTT
CDR3aa: CASSSSIRTAGMNTEAFF

j_gene: TRBJ2-3
v_gene: TRBV27
d_gene: .
abundance: few
CDR3nt: TGTGCCAGCAGTTTATCCTCGATCAATACGCAGTATTTT
CDR3aa: CASSLSSINTQYF

j_gene: TRBJ2-1
v_gene: TRBV5-1
d_gene: TRBD2
abundance: many
CDR3nt: TGCGCCAGCAGCTCGGTTCCTCGGGCTAGCGGGAGCAATGAGCAGTTCTTC
CDR3aa: CASSSVPRASGSNEQFF

j_gene: TRBJ2-2
v_gene: TRBV6-5
d_gene: .
abundance: few
CDR3nt: TGTGCCAGCAGTTACTCGTCTATCCTTCCCCCGCGCGGGGAGCTGTTTTTT
CDR3aa: CASSYSSILPPRGELFF

j_gene: TRBJ2-2
v_gene: TRBV12-3/TRBV12-4
d_gene: .
abundance: .
CDR3nt: TGTGCCAGCAGTTTAGATGGGCGGGCCGGGGAGCTGTTTTTT
CDR3aa: CASSLDGRAGELFF